One T cell receptor beta chain is described in this entry. This clonotype was found a few times. No cognate antigen has been identified for it. No base-level quality is on record; no much larger clone is a single base apart. V was cut back by 5 bases and J by 5 bases, leaving a gap of 16 bases between them. Measured from the cysteine to the phenylalanine, the CDR3 is 14 residues long. The read is trimmed to its CDR3 DNA, 42 bases read in frame from base 1. According to the germline V gene, CDR1 reads SGHTA and CDR2 reads FQGNSA. Library creation used RT-PCR. For sequencing, an Illumina HiSeq 2500 was employed. Using fastp at Q25 and MiXCR, TCRdb reprocessed the public reads and kept productive beta chains. For every CDR3 protein sequence, its rows merge into one entry that carries the most common genes and DNA. In all, the sample holds 500,000 to 650,000 distinct CDR3 sequences, and under 9% of those were seen once. The biggest ten clones account for 13% of the sample.

This entry comes from a study of response to subunit inactivated influenza vaccine (dated by TCRdb to 2017 to 2018). About the study as a whole: Deep quantitative T cell receptor repertoire profiling was used in the study to track responses to a trivalent subunit inactivated influenza vaccine. Paper-wide results and their limitations: According to the authors, only a limited number of new T cells may be recruited by each seasonal influenza vaccination.

The material sequenced was PBMCs from blood, taken less than 25 months after vaccination. This receptor was identified in a man aged 50 to 69 who received an inactivated influenza vaccine. Donor details come from another sample of the same person, matched by shared clones. Here the chain combines TRBV7-2 and TRBJ2-7; the D segment could be TRBD2, given 6 matching bases. The DNA sequence follows: TGTGCCAGCAGCCCTTCGTGGCGGGGCCACGAGCAGTACTTC. It translates as CASSPSWRGHEQYF.